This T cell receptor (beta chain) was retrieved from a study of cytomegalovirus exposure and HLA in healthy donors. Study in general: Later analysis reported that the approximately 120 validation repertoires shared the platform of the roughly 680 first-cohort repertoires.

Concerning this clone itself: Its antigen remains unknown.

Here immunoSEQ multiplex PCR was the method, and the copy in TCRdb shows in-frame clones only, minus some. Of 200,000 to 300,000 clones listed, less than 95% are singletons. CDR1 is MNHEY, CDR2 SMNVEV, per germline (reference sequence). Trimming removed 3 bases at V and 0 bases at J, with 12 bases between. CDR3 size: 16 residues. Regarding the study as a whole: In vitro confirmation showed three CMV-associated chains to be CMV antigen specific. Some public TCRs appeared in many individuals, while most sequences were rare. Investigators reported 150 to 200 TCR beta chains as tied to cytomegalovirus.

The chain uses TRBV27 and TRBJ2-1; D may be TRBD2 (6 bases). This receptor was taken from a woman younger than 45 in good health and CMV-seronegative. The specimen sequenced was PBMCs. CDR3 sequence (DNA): TGTGCCAGCAGTTTTGCGGGGAGGAGCTCCTACAATGAGCAGTTCTTC. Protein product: CASSFAGRSSYNEQFF.